This T cell receptor beta chain was found in a study of tissue T cells after allogeneic stem cell transplantation. Study results and limitations: Tissue-detected TCR repertoire was only partly captured by blood and spleen T cells. TCR repertoires tracked anatomic similarity, regardless of disease or transplant status.

TCRbeta CDR3 was sequenced at survey depth with template counts. The data were produced by immunoSEQ multiplex PCR, yet TCRdb's version contains in-frame clones alone and is incomplete. The sample holds several thousand clones; more than 55% are singletons and the top ten take around an eighth. GI sites, liver, skin and spleen were taken after median 9.75 post-mortem hours. As to this clone: No antigen is known for it.

The CDR3 sequence is 16 residues long. Germline CDR1 is KGHSH and CDR2 is LQKENI. Trimming took 0 bases from V and 3 from J, leaving 14 bases between them. J is TRBJ1-1 and V is TRBV18, with D maybe TRBD1 (5 bases). Sequenced material: duodenum tissue, taken at autopsy. The TCR sequence derives from a woman aged 18-55 years with breast cancer. This CDR3 is CASSPPGVLSDTEAFF. For the CDR3, the DNA is TGTGCCAGCTCACCACCGGGGGTTTTGAGTGACACTGAAGCTTTCTTT. Full variable domain (missing parts from reference TRBV18 and TRBJ1-1): NAGVMQNPRHLVRRRGQEARLRCSPMKGHSHVYWYRQLPEEGLKFMVYLQKENIIDESGMPKERFSAEFPKEGPSILRIQQVVRGDSAAYFCASSPPGVLSDTEAFFGQGTRLTVV.